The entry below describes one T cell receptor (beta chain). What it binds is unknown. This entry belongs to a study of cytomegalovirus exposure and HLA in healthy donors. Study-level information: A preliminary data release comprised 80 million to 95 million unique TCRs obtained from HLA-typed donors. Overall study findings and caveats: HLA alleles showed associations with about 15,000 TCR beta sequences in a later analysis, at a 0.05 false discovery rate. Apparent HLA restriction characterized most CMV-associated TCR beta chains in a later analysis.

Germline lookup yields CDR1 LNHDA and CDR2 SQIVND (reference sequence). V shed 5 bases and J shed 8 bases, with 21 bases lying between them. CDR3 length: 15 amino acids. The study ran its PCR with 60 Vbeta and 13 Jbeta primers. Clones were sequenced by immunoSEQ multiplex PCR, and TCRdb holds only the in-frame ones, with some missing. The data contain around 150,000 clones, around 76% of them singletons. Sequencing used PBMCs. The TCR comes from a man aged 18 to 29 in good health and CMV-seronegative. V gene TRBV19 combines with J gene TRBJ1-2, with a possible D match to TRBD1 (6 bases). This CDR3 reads CASSPTSGVAGGYTF. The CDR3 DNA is TGTGCCAGTAGTCCGACGTCAGGGGTAGCAGGAGGCTACACCTTC.